This T cell receptor beta chain was identified in a study of OX40 agonist ivuxolimab in advanced cancers. Study information: Patient treatment consisted of intravenous ivuxolimab administration every 2 weeks at 0.01 to 10 mg/kg. Dose-escalation patients' cancers were hepatocellular carcinoma, melanoma, renal cell or head and neck cancer. General study points: Expanded peripheral T cell antigen specificity was not determined. Some patients without response likewise showed low normalized clonal expansion.

J lost 3 bases, V lost 5 bases, and 7 bases had no gene match. The CDR3 extends over 15 amino acids. Germline CDR1 and CDR2: LNHDA and SQIVND (reference sequence). The table came from immunoSEQ multiplex PCR; TCRdb's copy has only in-frame clones and leaves some out. The table records around 80,000 clones, over 75% of them present only once. With regard to this clone: The antigen is not known.

V is TRBV19 and J is TRBJ1-5, with 7 bases identical to TRBD1. The sample here was CD4+ or CD8+ T cells sorted from blood, taken in a trial of the OX40 agonist ivuxolimab. The clonotype comes from an adult with an advanced solid tumor such as melanoma, head and neck, liver or kidney cancer. The CDR3 spells CASSAGGGLNQPQHF. As DNA, the CDR3 is TGTGCCAGTAGTGCAGGGGGGGGCCTCAATCAGCCCCAGCATTTT. Supplemented by reference TRBV19 and TRBJ1-5, the full variable domain reads DGGITQSPKYLFRKEGQNVTLSCEQNLNHDAMYWYRQDPGQGLRLIYYSQIVNDFQKGDIAEGYSVSREKKESFPLTVTSAQKNPTAFYLCASSAGGGLNQPQHFGDGTRLSIL.